The following is a T cell receptor (beta chain) sequence with its context. Generated by immunoSEQ multiplex PCR, the TCRdb table keeps only in-frame clones and is missing some. The repertoire holds a few hundred thousand clones, with about 87% as singletons. This sample stems from a study of blood T cell repertoires in COVID-19. Study context: Whether acute or convalescent, the COVID-19 samples came from the United States, Italy and Spain.

Participants were aged about 18 to 100 years from approximately 25 US areas. Germline V gene lookup returns CDR1 MNHEY and CDR2 SMNVEV (reference sequence). Unmatched junction bases numbered 8, after V lost 1 base and J lost 0 bases. CDR3 size: 18 residues. Sequenced sample: PBMCs or T cells enriched from blood (not recorded which). The clonotype originates from a man between 18 and 29 years old with acute COVID-19. This chain joins TRBV27 and TRBJ2-3, with 9 bases identical to TRBD2. The CDR3 coding sequence is TGTGCCAGCAGTTTATATGGCCCTACTAGCGGGAGCACAGATACGCAGTATTTT. Protein: CASSLYGPTSGSTDTQYF.